A single T cell receptor beta chain is shown here with its context. The data derive from a study of blood T cell repertoires in COVID-19. In the authors' workflow: Amplification of reference gene primers was used by the study to estimate nucleated cell counts. The data were produced by immunoSEQ multiplex PCR, yet TCRdb's version contains in-frame clones alone and is incomplete. V, J and clone size derive from that table, while D and trimming were established from the DNA sequence. The sample includes some 200,000 clones, around 90% of them seen just once. This CDR3 contains 19 residues. CDR1 and CDR2 (germline): SEHNR, FQNEAQ (reference sequence). Germline trimming cut 5 bases from V and 4 bases from J; bases unmatched to any gene: 23.

The receptor was isolated from a man between 18 and 29 years old with acute COVID-19. Material: PBMCs or T cells enriched from blood (not recorded which). The gene calls are TRBV7-9 and TRBJ2-7; TRBD1 agrees at 7 bases. The CDR3 loop reads CASSPRDSLTRGFLYEQYF. The CDR3 DNA sequence: TGTGCCAGCAGCCCACGGGACAGCTTGACTCGGGGCTTTTTATACGAGCAGTACTTC.